This note documents a single T cell receptor (beta chain) sequence. Germline-derived CDR1 and CDR2 are SGHRS and YFSETQ. This CDR3 comprises 17 residues. J was trimmed by 3 bases and V by 3 bases; bases with no gene match: 9. The data stem from a study of Ad26.COV2.S vaccination and SARS-CoV-2 variants. Regarding treatment: 19 received Ad26.COV2.S at low or high dose, single or two shots; 5 received placebo; per-sample allocation not given. Specimens were obtained on day 63 following the first vaccine or placebo injection. Profiling relied on immunoSEQ multiplex PCR, and the TCRdb table lists in-frame clones only, not all of them. The data show 300,000 to 400,000 clones, 90% seen once.

The chain employs TRBV5-1 and TRBJ2-5; 12 bases fit TRBD2. The source is a person between 18 and 60 years old who received the Ad26.COV2.S COVID-19 vaccine or a placebo. The specimen comprised peripheral blood, sampled in a trial of Ad26.COV2.S vaccine versus placebo. CDR3 DNA: TGCGCCAGCAGCTCCACCATTCTAGCGGGGGGGAAAGAGACCCAGTACTTC. This codes for CASSSTILAGGKETQYF.